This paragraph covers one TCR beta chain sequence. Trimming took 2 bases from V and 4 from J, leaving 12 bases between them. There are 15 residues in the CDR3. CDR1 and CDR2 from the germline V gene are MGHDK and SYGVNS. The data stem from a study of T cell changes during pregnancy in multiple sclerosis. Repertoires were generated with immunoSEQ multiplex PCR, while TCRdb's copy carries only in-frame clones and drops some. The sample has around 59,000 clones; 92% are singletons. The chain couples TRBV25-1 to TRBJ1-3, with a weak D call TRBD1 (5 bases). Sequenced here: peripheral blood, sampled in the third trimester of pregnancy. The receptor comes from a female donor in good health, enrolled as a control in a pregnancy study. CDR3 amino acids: CASSEIGAPGNTIYF. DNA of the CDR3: TGTGCCAGCAGTGAAATAGGGGCACCGGGAAACACCATATATTTT.